This record covers a single TCR beta chain. Its cognate antigen is unknown. The sample originates from a study of cytomegalovirus exposure and HLA in healthy donors. Overall study findings and caveats: Reports showed the classifier diagnosing cytomegalovirus status with high specificity and sensitivity.

The PCR employed 60 Vbeta primers together with 13 Jbeta primers. The method was immunoSEQ multiplex PCR; TCRdb's version includes in-frame clones alone and lacks a portion of them. The sample data list 55,000 or so clones. Between the trimmed V and J ends, which lost 0 bases and 4 bases, there was a span of 15 bases. Germline V gene data show CDR1 as LGHNA and CDR2 as YNFKEQ. CDR3 length: 16 amino acids. This sequence joins TRBV4-2 and TRBJ2-5; D possibly corresponds to TRBD2 (5 bases). Sequenced sample: PBMCs. The clonotype originates from a woman in her twenties or thirties in good health and CMV-seropositive. The CDR3 nucleotides are TGTGCCAGCAGCCAAGACGCTGACTACGGGATAGAGACCCAGTACTTC. Its protein is CASSQDADYGIETQYF.